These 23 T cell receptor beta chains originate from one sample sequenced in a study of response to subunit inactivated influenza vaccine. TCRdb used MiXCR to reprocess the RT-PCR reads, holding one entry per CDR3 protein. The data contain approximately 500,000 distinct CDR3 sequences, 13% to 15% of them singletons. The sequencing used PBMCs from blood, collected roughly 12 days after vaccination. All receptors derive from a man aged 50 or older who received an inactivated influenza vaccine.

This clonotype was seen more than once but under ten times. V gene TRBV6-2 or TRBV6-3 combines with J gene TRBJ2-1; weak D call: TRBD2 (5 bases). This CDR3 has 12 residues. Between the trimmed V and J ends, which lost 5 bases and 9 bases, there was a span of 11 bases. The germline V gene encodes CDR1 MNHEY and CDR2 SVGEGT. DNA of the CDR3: TGTGCCAGCAGTGCCGGGATCTCTGAGCAGTTCTTC. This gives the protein CASSAGISEQFF.

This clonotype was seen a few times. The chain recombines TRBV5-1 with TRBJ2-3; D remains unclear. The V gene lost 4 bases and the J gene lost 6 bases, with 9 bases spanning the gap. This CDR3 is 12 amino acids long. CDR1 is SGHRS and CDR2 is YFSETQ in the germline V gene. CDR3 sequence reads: CASSHPPDTQYF. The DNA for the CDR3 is TGCGCCAGCAGCCACCCGCCGGATACGCAGTATTTT.

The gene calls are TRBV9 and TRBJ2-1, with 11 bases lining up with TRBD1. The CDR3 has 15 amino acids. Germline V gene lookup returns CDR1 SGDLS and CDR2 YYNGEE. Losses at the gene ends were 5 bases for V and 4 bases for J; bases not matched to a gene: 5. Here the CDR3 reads CASRRDRGNYNEQFF. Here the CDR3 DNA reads TGTGCCAGCAGGCGGGACAGGGGGAATTACAATGAGCAGTTCTTC.

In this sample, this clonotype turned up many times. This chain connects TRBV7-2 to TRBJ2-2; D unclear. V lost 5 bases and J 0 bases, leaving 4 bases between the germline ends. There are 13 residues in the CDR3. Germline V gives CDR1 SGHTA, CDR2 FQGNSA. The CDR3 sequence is CASSETNTGELFF. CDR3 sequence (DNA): TGTGCCAGCAGCGAGACGAACACCGGGGAGCTGTTTTTT.

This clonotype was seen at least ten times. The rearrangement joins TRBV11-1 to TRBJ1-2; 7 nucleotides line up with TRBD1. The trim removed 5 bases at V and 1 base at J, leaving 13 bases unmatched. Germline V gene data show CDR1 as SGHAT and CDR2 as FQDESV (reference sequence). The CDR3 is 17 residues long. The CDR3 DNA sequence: TGTGCCAGCAGCGCTCACCCCAGGGACAGCTATAACTATGGCTACACCTTC. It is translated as CASSAHPRDSYNYGYTF.

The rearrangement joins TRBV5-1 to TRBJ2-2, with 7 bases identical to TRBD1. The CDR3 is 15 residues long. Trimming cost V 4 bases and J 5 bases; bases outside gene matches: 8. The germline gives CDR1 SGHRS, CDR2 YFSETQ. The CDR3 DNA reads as TGCGCCAGCAGCCCCCAGGGGGTAGCGACCGGGGAGCTGTTTTTT. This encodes CASSPQGVATGELFF.

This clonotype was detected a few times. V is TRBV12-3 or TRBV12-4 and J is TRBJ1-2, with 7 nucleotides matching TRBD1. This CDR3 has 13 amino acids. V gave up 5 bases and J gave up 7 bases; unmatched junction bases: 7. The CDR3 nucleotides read TGTGCCAGCAGTCCCCGACAGGGAGCTGGCTACACCTTC. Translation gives CASSPRQGAGYTF.

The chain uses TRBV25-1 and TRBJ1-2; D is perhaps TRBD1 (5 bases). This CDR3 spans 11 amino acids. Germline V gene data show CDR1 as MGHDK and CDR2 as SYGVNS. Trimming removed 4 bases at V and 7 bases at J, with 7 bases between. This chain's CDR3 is CASSVGGGYTF. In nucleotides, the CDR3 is TGTGCCAGCAGTGTGGGGGGTGGCTACACCTTC.

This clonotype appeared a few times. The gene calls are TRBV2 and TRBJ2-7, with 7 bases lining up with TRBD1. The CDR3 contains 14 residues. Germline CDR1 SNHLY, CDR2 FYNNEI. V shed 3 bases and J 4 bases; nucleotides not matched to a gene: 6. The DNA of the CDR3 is TGTGCCAGCAGTGACCGGACAGGCTGGTACGAGCAGTACTTC. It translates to CASSDRTGWYEQYF.

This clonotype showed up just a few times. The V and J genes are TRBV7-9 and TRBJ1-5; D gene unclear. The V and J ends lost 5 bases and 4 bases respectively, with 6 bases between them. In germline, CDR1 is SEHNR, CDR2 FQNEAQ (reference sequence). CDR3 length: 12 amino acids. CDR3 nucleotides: TGTGCCAGCAGCACTGTGAATCAGCCCCAGCATTTT. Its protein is CASSTVNQPQHF.

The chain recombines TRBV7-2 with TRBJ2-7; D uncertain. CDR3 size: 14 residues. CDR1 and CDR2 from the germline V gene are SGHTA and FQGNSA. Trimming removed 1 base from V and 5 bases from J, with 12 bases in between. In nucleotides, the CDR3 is TGTGCCAGCAGCTTAGTTGCTCGTTGGGACGAGCAGTACTTC. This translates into CASSLVARWDEQYF.

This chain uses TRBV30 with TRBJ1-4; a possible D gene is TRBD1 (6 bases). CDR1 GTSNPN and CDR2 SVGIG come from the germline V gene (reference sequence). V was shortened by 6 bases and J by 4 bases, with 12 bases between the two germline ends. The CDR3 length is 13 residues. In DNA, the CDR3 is TGTGCCTGTGGACGGGACAATAATGAAAAACTGTTTTTT. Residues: CACGRDNNEKLFF. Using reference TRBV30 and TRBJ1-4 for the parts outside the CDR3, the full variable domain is SQTIHQWPATLVQPVGSPLSLECTVEGTSNPNLYWYRQAAGRGLQLLFYSVGIGQISSEVPQNLSASRPQDRQFILSSKKLLLSDSGFYLCACGRDNNEKLFFGSGTQLSVL.

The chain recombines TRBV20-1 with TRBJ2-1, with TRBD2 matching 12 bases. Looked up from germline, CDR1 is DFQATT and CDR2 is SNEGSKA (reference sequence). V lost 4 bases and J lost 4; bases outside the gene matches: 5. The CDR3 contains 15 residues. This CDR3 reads CSAIGGTSGYNEQFF. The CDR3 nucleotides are TGCAGTGCTATAGGGGGGACTAGCGGGTACAATGAGCAGTTCTTC.

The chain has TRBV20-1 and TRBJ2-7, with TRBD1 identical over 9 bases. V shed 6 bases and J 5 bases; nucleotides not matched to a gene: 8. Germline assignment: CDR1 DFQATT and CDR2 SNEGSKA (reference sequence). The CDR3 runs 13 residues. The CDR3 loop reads CSAQKGTGNEQYF. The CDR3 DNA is TGCAGTGCCCAAAAGGGGACAGGGAACGAGCAGTACTTC.

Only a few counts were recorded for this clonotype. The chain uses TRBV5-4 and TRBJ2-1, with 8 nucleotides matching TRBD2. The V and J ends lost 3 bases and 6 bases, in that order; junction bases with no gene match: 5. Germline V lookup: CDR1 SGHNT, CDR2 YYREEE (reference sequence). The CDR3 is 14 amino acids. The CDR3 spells CASSSLLAGNEQFF. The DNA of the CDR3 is TGTGCCAGCAGCTCCCTCCTAGCGGGCAATGAGCAGTTCTTC.

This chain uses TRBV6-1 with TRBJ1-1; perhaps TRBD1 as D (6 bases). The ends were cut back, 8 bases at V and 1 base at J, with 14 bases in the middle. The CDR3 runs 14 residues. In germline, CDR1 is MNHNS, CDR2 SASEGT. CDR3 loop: CASRLTGPNTEAFF. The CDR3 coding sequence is TGTGCCAGCCGCCTGACAGGACCGAACACTGAAGCTTTCTTT.

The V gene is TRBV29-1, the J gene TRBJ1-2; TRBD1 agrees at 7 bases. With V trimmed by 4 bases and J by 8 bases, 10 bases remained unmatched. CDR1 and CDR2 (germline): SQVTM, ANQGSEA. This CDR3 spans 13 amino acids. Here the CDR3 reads CSVGPGGGDGYTF. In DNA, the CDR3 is TGCAGCGTTGGTCCAGGGGGAGGAGACGGCTACACCTTC.

Written as DNA, the CDR3 is TGTGCCAGCAGATGGCACAGGGGGTGGGGCAAAAACATTCAGTACTTC. Translating it yields CASRWHRGWGKNIQYF. The chain recombines TRBV11-2 with TRBJ2-4, with TRBD1 matching over 8 bases. Germline V gene sequence: CDR1 SGHAT, CDR2 FQNNGV. The V gene end was trimmed by 6 bases and the J gene end by 3 bases; junction bases not matched to a gene: 10. The CDR3 spans 16 residues.

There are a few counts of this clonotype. As DNA, the CDR3 is TGTGCCAGCGGGGGGGGACACATGATAGCGGGAGGCCGTGGTGAGCAGTTCTTC. The encoded protein is CASGGGHMIAGGRGEQFF. The chain joins TRBV6-1 to TRBJ2-1; TRBD2 aligns across 10 bases. V shed 8 bases and J 9 bases; nucleotides not matched to a gene: 22. The CDR3 sequence is 18 residues long. CDR1 MNHNS and CDR2 SASEGT come from the germline V gene.

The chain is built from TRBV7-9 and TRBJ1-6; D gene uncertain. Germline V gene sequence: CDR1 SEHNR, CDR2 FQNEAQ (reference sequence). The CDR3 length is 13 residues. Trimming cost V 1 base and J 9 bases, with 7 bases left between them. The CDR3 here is CASSLERGSPLHF. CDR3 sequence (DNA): TGTGCCAGCAGCTTAGAACGGGGTTCACCCCTCCACTTT.

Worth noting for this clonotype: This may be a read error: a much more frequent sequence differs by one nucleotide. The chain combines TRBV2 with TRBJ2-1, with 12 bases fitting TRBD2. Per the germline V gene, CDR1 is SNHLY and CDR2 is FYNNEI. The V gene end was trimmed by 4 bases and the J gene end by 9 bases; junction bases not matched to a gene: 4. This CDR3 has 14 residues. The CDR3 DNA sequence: TGTGCCAGCAGTGGACTAGCGGGAGTGGGTGAGCAGTTCTTC. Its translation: CASSGLAGVGEQFF.

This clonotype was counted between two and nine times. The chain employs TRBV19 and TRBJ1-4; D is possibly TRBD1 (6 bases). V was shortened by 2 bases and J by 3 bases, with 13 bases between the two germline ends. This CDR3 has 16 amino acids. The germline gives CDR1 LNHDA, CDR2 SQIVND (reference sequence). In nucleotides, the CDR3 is TGTGCCAGTAGTATATATTCTCAGGGGCCTAATGAAAAACTGTTTTTT. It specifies CASSIYSQGPNEKLFF.

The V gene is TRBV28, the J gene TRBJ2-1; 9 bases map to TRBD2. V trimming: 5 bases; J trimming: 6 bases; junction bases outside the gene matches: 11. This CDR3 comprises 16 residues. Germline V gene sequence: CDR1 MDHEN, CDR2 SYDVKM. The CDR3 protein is CASSGGWGTSSNEQFF. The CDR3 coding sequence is TGTGCCAGCAGTGGGGGGTGGGGGACTAGCAGCAATGAGCAGTTCTTC.